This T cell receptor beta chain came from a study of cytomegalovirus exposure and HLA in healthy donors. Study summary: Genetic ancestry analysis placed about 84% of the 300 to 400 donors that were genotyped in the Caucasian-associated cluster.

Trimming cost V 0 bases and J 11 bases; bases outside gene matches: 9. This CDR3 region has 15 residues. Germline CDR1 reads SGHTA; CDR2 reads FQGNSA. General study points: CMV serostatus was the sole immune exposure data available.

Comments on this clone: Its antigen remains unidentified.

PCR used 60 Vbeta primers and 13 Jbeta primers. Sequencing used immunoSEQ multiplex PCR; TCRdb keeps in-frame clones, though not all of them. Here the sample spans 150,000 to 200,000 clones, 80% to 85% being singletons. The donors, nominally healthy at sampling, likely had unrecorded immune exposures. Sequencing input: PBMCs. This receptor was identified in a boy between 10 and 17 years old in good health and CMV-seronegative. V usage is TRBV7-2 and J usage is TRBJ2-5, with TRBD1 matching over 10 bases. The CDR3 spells CASSLAAGQGVGQYF. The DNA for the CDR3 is TGTGCCAGCAGCTTAGCGGCTGGACAGGGGGTCGGGCAGTACTTC.